What follows are 22 T cell receptor beta chains derived from one specimen sequenced in a study of radiotherapy plus CTLA-4 blockade in lung cancer. Clones were read by immunoSEQ multiplex PCR, and TCRdb kept only the in-frame ones, dropping some. The data contain 90,000 to 100,000 clones, 65% to 85% of them singletons. Sequenced here: peripheral blood, sampled from a patient treated with radiotherapy plus ipilimumab. All receptors come from a human donor with non-small cell lung cancer who had a partial response to radiotherapy plus ipilimumab. Some clones in this sample may be carry-over from other donors' samples.

This clone was observed a few times. The chain has TRBV7-8 and TRBJ2-7; 12 nucleotides match TRBD1. The CDR3 runs to 16 residues. Germline V gene lookup returns CDR1 SGHVS and CDR2 FQNEAQ. The V segment lost 1 base and the J segment 5 bases; nucleotides outside the gene matches: 6. CDR3 sequence (DNA): TGTGCCAGCAGCTTAGTTTACGGGACAGGGGGCAACGAGCAGTACTTC. This translates into CASSLVYGTGGNEQYF.

The genes are TRBV9 and TRBJ2-3; 12 bases align to TRBD2. CDR1 SGDLS and CDR2 YYNGEE come from the germline V gene. The CDR3 loop spans 16 amino acids. The J segment lost 7 bases and the V segment lost 0 bases, leaving 6 bases of the junction unmatched. The CDR3 loop reads CASSVVTSGSRYTQYF. The CDR3 coding sequence is TGTGCCAGCAGCGTAGTGACTAGCGGGAGTAGGTATACGCAGTATTTT.

This rearrangement joins TRBV2 to TRBJ2-2; weak D call: TRBD1 (6 bases). Trimming stripped 6 bases from V and 1 base from J, with 12 bases between. Germline loops: CDR1 SNHLY, CDR2 FYNNEI. The CDR3 is 15 amino acids. DNA for the CDR3: TGTGCCAGCAGCGCTTTAGGGGGGAACACCGGGGAGCTGTTTTTT. Protein sequence: CASSALGGNTGELFF.

This chain links TRBV9 with TRBJ1-1, with D unclear. Trimming shortened V by 0 bases and J by 2 bases, and 14 bases separated the two germline ends. The germline gives CDR1 SGDLS, CDR2 YYNGEE. The CDR3 is 16 residues long. The CDR3 DNA is TGTGCCAGCAGCGTAGCCCCCCGTTCTCCCAACACTGAAGCTTTCTTT. Encoded protein: CASSVAPRSPNTEAFF.

The chain is built from TRBV19 and TRBJ1-1; D unclear. V shed 6 bases and J shed 0 bases, with 11 bases lying between them. The germline V gene encodes CDR1 LNHDA and CDR2 SQIVND (reference sequence). The CDR3 spans 14 residues. The CDR3: CASSRNYMNTEAFF. CDR3 nucleotides: TGTGCCAGTAGCAGGAATTACATGAACACTGAAGCTTTCTTT.

The J gene is TRBJ1-4, the V gene TRBV25-1; D remains unclear. The CDR3 has 10 residues. The germline V and J ends were trimmed by 9 bases and 6 bases, with 5 bases remaining between them. CDR1 is MGHDK and CDR2 is SYGVNS in the germline V gene. The DNA of the CDR3 is TGTGCCAGTCCAGATGAAAAACTGTTTTTT. Its translation: CASPDEKLFF.

The chain combines TRBV28 with TRBJ1-5; D is unclear. Looked up from germline, CDR1 is MDHEN and CDR2 is SYDVKM. Trimming left V 6 bases short and J 3 bases short, with 15 bases between. This CDR3 has 15 amino acids. The CDR3 region is CASSPTVRNNQPQHF. In DNA form, the CDR3 reads TGTGCCAGCAGCCCGACGGTCAGGAACAATCAGCCCCAGCATTTT.

The gene calls are TRBV10-2 and TRBJ1-4; 8 bases line up with TRBD1. The trim removed 8 bases at V and 5 bases at J, leaving 7 bases unmatched. CDR1 WSHSY and CDR2 SAAADI come from the germline V gene. The CDR3 is 14 amino acids. The DNA for the CDR3 is TGCGCCAGCGGACAGGGAGCAAAGAATGAAAAACTGTTTTTT. This translates into CASGQGAKNEKLFF.

This clone was observed many times. The gene calls are TRBV6-1 and TRBJ1-5; tentative D call: TRBD1 (5 bases). The ends were cut back, 3 bases at V and 3 bases at J, with 21 bases in the middle. The CDR3 runs to 18 residues. The germline V gene encodes CDR1 MNHNS and CDR2 SASEGT. The CDR3 loop is CASSESDAIGALNQPQHF. The CDR3 coding sequence is TGTGCCAGCAGTGAGAGTGACGCTATAGGGGCTCTCAATCAGCCCCAGCATTTT.

V and J are TRBV29-1 and TRBJ2-1; 10 bases agree with TRBD2. Losses at the gene ends were 8 bases for V and 4 bases for J; bases not matched to a gene: 11. CDR1 and CDR2 from the germline V gene are SQVTM and ANQGSEA. The CDR3 contains 15 residues. Here the CDR3 DNA reads TGCAGCCTAACCCTCCCGGGACTAGCGTACAATGAGCAGTTCTTC. It translates to CSLTLPGLAYNEQFF.

The V and J genes are TRBV4-2 and TRBJ2-3; TRBD2 agrees at 14 bases. The germline gives CDR1 LGHNA, CDR2 YNFKEQ. The CDR3 spans 16 residues. V gave up 4 bases and J gave up 6 bases; unmatched junction bases: 6. CDR3 region: CASSRRTSGGWDTQYF. In nucleotides, the CDR3 is TGTGCCAGCAGCCGCCGGACTAGCGGGGGGTGGGATACGCAGTATTTT.

This clone was found a few times. This rearrangement joins TRBV7-7 to TRBJ1-5; D is possibly TRBD1 (6 bases). The V and J ends lost 0 bases and 6 bases respectively, with 12 bases between them. Germline CDR1 SSHAT, CDR2 FNYEAQ (reference sequence). There are 15 residues in the CDR3. Here the CDR3 reads CASSLAVGGPQPQHF. As DNA, the CDR3 is TGTGCCAGCAGCTTAGCGGTGGGGGGGCCTCAGCCCCAGCATTTT.

This chain uses TRBV11-3 with TRBJ2-1; D may be TRBD1 (5 bases). Germline CDR1 and CDR2: SGHNT and YENEEA. V gave up 3 bases and J gave up 5 bases, with 8 bases separating them. The length of the CDR3 is 13 residues. CDR3 bases: TGTGCCAGCAGCTTTAGACAGAACAATGAGCAGTTCTTC. Translation gives CASSFRQNNEQFF.

The rearrangement uses TRBV7-8 and TRBJ1-5; TRBD1 matches at 7 bases. Germline trimming cut 5 bases from V and 7 bases from J; bases unmatched to any gene: 11. The CDR3 loop spans 15 amino acids. From germline, CDR1 is SGHVS and CDR2 FQNEAQ. The CDR3: CASSRSTGMRQPQHF. CDR3 sequence (DNA): TGTGCCAGCAGCCGCTCGACAGGGATGAGGCAGCCCCAGCATTTT.

The chain uses TRBV7-2 and TRBJ2-7, with TRBD1 as a possible D gene (6 bases). Germline CDR1 reads SGHTA; CDR2 reads FQGNSA. The V gene lost 3 bases and the J gene lost 5 bases, with 14 bases spanning the gap. This CDR3 has 14 amino acids. The CDR3 region has the DNA TGTGCCAGCAGCTTTGGGGCAGGGGCCAACGAGCAGTACTTC. As protein: CASSFGAGANEQYF.

The rearrangement links TRBV7-9 to TRBJ1-6; D not resolved. Trimming removed 2 bases from V and 4 bases from J, with 6 bases in between. From germline, CDR1 is SEHNR and CDR2 FQNEAQ (reference sequence). The CDR3 is made up of 14 amino acids. Here the CDR3 DNA reads TGTGCCAGCAGCTTATGGGAGTATAATTCACCCCTCCACTTT. This translates into CASSLWEYNSPLHF. Full variable domain (remainder filled in from reference TRBV7-9 and TRBJ1-6): DTGVSQNPRHKITKRGQNVTFRCDPISEHNRLYWYRQTLGQGPEFLTYFQNEAQLEKSRLLSDRFSAERPKGSFSTLEIQRTEQGDSAMYLCASSLWEYNSPLHFGNGTRLTVT.

This clone was seen only a few times. The V gene is TRBV18, the J gene TRBJ1-1, with D perhaps TRBD1 (5 bases). V was cut by 2 bases and J by 1 base, with 14 bases left in between. The CDR3 runs to 16 residues. Germline CDR1 and CDR2: KGHSH and LQKENI. The CDR3 coding sequence is TGTGCCAGCTCACCATTGGAGGGTAGGGGGAACACTGAAGCTTTCTTT. Amino acids: CASSPLEGRGNTEAFF.

This clone has more than one count but fewer than ten. V gene TRBV5-1 combines with J gene TRBJ2-7; 13 positions agree with TRBD2. Germline V gene sequence: CDR1 SGHRS, CDR2 YFSETQ. V was clipped by 4 bases and J by 0 bases; unmatched bases: 16. The CDR3 totals 20 residues. CDR3 residues: CASSPQLAGGSLSRSYEQYF. The CDR3 DNA is TGCGCCAGCAGCCCCCAACTAGCGGGAGGGTCCCTGAGCCGCTCCTACGAGCAGTACTTC.

Only a few counts were recorded for this clone. The chain has TRBV7-9 and TRBJ2-2, with a possible D match to TRBD1 (6 bases). Germline V gene data show CDR1 as SEHNR and CDR2 as FQNEAQ (reference sequence). Trimming cost V 1 base and J 6 bases, with 15 bases left between them. The CDR3 has 16 amino acids. This chain's CDR3 is CASSLEWPRTAGELFF. The CDR3 nucleotides are TGTGCCAGCAGCTTAGAATGGCCGAGGACAGCCGGGGAGCTGTTTTTT.

The chain joins TRBV5-1 to TRBJ1-2; D ambiguous. Trimming stripped 2 bases from V and 1 base from J, with 9 bases between. The CDR3 extends over 14 amino acids. CDR1 and CDR2 (germline): SGHRS, YFSETQ. The chain's CDR3 is CASSFISINYGYTF. The CDR3 DNA follows: TGCGCCAGCAGCTTCATCAGTATTAACTATGGCTACACCTTC.

The J gene is TRBJ2-7, the V gene TRBV30, with 7 bases aligning to TRBD1. With V trimmed by 4 bases and J by 1 base, 7 bases remained unmatched. Germline V lookup: CDR1 GTSNPN, CDR2 SVGIG (reference sequence). The length of the CDR3 is 14 residues. CDR3 sequence: CAWNVKGASYEQYF. The CDR3, as DNA: TGTGCCTGGAATGTGAAGGGGGCTTCCTACGAGCAGTACTTC.

This chain links TRBV11-2 with TRBJ2-7; a possible D gene is TRBD2 (6 bases). CDR3 size: 12 residues. The V and J ends lost 2 bases and 7 bases respectively, with 9 bases between them. Germline assignment: CDR1 SGHAT and CDR2 FQNNGV. The CDR3 here is CASSLRAGEQYF. The CDR3 DNA sequence: TGTGCCAGCAGCTTACGGGCGGGGGAGCAGTACTTC.